What follows describes a single T cell receptor (beta chain). Its antigen is unidentified. Generated by immunoSEQ multiplex PCR, the TCRdb table keeps only in-frame clones and is missing some. The repertoire holds about 120,000 clones, with approximately 87% as singletons. CDR1 is SGHRS, CDR2 YFSETQ, per germline. Trimming took 5 bases from V and 3 from J, leaving 17 bases between them. CDR3 length: 15 amino acids. This entry comes from a study of T cell responses to AZD1222 COVID-19 vaccine. Study overall: Second-dose recipients at about 4 or about 12 weeks were treated as one pooled group.

General study points: The study identified only a handful of AZD1222 recipients as seropositive at baseline. Repertoires were obtained only post-peak T cell response. Spike was spanned by vaccine-associated CD4 TCRs, which were dominant at 160-218 and 743-854.

Sequencing used peripheral blood, obtained on day 0 of AZD1222 vaccination. The origin of this receptor is an adult in good health. The V gene is TRBV5-1, the J gene TRBJ1-1; tentatively, D is TRBD1 (5 bases). CDR3 DNA sequence: TGCGCCAGCAGGACGTTTCCGGGACCCGACACTGAAGCTTTCTTT. Encoded protein: CASRTFPGPDTEAFF. The full variable domain, rest sourced from reference TRBV5-1 and TRBJ1-1, is KAGVTQTPRYLIKTRGQQVTLSCSPISGHRSVSWYQQTPGQGLQFLFEYFSETQRNKGNFPGRFSGRQFSNSRSEMNVSTLELGDSALYLCASRTFPGPDTEAFFGQGTRLTVV.